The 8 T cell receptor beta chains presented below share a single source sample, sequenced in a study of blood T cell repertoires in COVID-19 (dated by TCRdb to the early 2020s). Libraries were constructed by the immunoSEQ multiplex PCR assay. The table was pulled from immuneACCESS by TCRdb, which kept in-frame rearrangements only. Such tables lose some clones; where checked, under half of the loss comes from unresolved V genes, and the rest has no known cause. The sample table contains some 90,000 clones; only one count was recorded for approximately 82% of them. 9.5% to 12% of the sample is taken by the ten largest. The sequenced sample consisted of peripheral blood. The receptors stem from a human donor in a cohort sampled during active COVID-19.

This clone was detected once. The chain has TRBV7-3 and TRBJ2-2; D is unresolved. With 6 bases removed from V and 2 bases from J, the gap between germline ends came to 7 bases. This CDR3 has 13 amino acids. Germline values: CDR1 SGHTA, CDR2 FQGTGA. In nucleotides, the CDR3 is TGTGCCAGCAGGGGCCCTAACACCGGGGAGCTGTTTTTT. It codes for CASRGPNTGELFF.

DNA for the CDR3: TGTGCCAGTAGCAGGGACAGCTATAATTCACCCCTCCACTTT. This codes for CASSRDSYNSPLHF. The V and J genes are TRBV19 and TRBJ1-6; 7 nucleotides agree with TRBD1. Germline CDR1 reads LNHDA; CDR2 reads SQIVND (reference sequence). CDR3 length: 14 residues. The junction had 2 bases not matched to a gene; V was cut back by 6 bases and J by 3 bases.

CDR3 in DNA: TGCGCCAGCAGTGAGCCGAGGGACAGAATGAACACCGGGGAGCTGTTTTTT. It translates to CASSEPRDRMNTGELFF. The chain combines TRBV10-2 with TRBJ2-2; 7 bases align to TRBD1. The CDR3 length is 17 residues. Germline assignment: CDR1 WSHSY and CDR2 SAAADI. V lost 2 bases to trimming and J lost 1 base; unmatched junction nucleotides: 7.

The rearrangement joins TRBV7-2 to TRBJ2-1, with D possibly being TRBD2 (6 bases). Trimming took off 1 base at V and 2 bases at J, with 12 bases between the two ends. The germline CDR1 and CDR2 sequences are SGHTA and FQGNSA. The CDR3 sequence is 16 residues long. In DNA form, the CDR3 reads TGTGCCAGCAGCTTAGGCTTGGGCGGGGCCTACAATGAGCAGTTCTTC. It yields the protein CASSLGLGGAYNEQFF.

This chain's CDR3 is CASSLSGGASGELFF. CDR3 nucleotide sequence: TGTGCCAGCAGCTTAAGCGGGGGGGCGTCCGGGGAGCTGTTTTTT. The chain carries TRBV7-6 and TRBJ2-2; 10 bases fit TRBD2. This CDR3 contains 15 residues. Per the germline V gene, CDR1 is SGHVS and CDR2 is FNYEAQ. V was clipped by 2 bases and J by 6 bases; unmatched bases: 3.

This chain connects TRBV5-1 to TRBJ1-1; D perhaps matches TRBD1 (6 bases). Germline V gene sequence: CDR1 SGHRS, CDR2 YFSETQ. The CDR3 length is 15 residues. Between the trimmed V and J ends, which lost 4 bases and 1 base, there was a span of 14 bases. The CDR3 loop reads CASSPGGRENTEAFF. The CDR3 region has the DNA TGCGCCAGCAGCCCTGGGGGCAGGGAGAACACTGAAGCTTTCTTT.

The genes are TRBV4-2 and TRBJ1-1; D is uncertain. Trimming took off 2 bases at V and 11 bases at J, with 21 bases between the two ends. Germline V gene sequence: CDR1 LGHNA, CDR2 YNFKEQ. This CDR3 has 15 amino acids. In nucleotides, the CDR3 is TGTGCCAGCAGCCAAAACGAACGTGCCCGGTTTTGGGCTTTCTTT. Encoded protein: CASSQNERARFWAFF.

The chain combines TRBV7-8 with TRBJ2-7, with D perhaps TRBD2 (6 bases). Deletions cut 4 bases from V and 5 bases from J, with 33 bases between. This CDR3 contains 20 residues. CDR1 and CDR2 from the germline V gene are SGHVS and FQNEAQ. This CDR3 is CASSSPAGRIDEGRWNEQYF. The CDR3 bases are TGTGCCAGCAGCTCCCCGGCGGGGAGAATAGATGAGGGGAGATGGAACGAGCAGTACTTC.